This T cell receptor (beta chain) originates from a study of pediatric ulcerative colitis. Study-wide points: Clonal expansions reduced rectal repertoire diversity in acute severe colitis.

Data came from immunoSEQ multiplex PCR; TCRdb stores just in-frame clones and leaves some out. The sample records approximately 40,000 clones, about 81% being singletons. Comments on this clone: Its antigen is still unknown.

Rectal tissue came from one to two pinch biopsies taken at colonoscopy. Per the germline V gene, CDR1 is MNHNS and CDR2 is SASEGT. V lost 2 bases and J 4 bases, leaving 17 bases between the germline ends. The CDR3 contains 16 residues. Source material: gut tissue. This receptor was identified in a boy between 10 and 17 years old with severe ulcerative colitis. The rearrangement uses TRBV6-1 and TRBJ1-2; D might be TRBD1 (6 bases). The CDR3 sequence: CASSERGVWEAYGYTF. In nucleotides, the CDR3 is TGTGCCAGCAGTGAAAGGGGGGTCTGGGAGGCCTATGGCTACACCTTC.